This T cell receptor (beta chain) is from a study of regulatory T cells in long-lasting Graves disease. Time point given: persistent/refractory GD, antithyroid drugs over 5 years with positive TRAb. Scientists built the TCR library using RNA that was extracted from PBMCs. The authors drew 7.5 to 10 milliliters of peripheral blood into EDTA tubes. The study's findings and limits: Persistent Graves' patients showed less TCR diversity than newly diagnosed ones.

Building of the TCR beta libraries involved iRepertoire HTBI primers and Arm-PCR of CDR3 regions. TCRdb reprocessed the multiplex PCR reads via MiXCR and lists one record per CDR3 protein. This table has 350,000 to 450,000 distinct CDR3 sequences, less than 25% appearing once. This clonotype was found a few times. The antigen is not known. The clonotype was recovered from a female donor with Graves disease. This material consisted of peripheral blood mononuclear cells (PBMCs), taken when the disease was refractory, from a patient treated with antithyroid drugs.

The CDR3 loop is CSAGTLGGETQYF. DNA for the CDR3: TGCAGCGCTGGGACTCTCGGTGGGGAGACCCAGTACTTC. V is TRBV29-1 and J is TRBJ2-5, with a possible D match to TRBD2 (6 bases). There are 13 residues in the CDR3. Trimming removed 7 bases at V and 5 bases at J, with 17 bases between. Germline V CDR1 and CDR2: SQVTM, ANQGSEA.